Described below is a single T cell receptor (beta chain) sequence and its context. Its antigen is unidentified. This record belongs to a study of OX40 agonist ivuxolimab in advanced cancers. Background on the study: An agonistic anti-OX40 (CD134) antibody, ivuxolimab, was used to treat the patients.

TCRdb's copy holds only in-frame clones and misses some; the assay was immunoSEQ multiplex PCR. The data contain 70,000 or so clones, 75% to 95% of them singletons. The CDR3 covers 15 residues. The germline V gene has CDR1 SGHTA and CDR2 FQGNSA. V gave up 5 bases and J gave up 4 bases, with 12 bases separating them. Study results and caveats: Expanded clones tended on average to be more numerous among CD8+ T cells than CD4+.

The clonotype originates from an adult with an advanced solid tumor such as melanoma, head and neck, liver or kidney cancer. The sample was CD4+ or CD8+ T cells sorted from blood, taken in a trial of the OX40 agonist ivuxolimab. This chain uses TRBV7-2 with TRBJ1-6; D may be TRBD1 (5 bases). CDR3 DNA: TGTGCCAGCAGCCGGGTGGGGGTTTATAATTCACCCCTCCACTTT. This gives the protein CASSRVGVYNSPLHF.